These 27 T cell receptor beta chains were all obtained from the same sample, sequenced in a study of blood T cell repertoires in COVID-19. The protocol was immunoSEQ multiplex PCR, while the TCRdb copy is restricted to in-frame clones and leaves out a portion. This table holds about 230,000 clones, more than 80% found once. The sample taken for sequencing was peripheral blood. These receptors were obtained from a woman older than 75 with COVID-19, enrolled during active disease.

This clone occurred once. The genes are TRBV10-3 and TRBJ2-1; D may be TRBD2 (6 bases). The CDR3 consists of 16 residues. CDR1 is ENHRY, CDR2 SYGVKD, per germline. Trimming left V 3 bases short and J 3 bases short, with 15 bases between. CDR3 residues: CAISETLRGNYNEQFF. The CDR3 nucleotides read TGTGCCATCAGTGAAACGCTACGGGGGAACTACAATGAGCAGTTCTTC.

The CDR3 loop reads CASSPRWGGYNEQFF. In DNA form, the CDR3 reads TGTGCCAGCAGCCCCCGGTGGGGGGGGTACAATGAGCAGTTCTTC. This chain links TRBV11-1 with TRBJ2-1; 7 bases are shared with TRBD2. J lost 4 bases, V lost 5 bases, and 8 bases had no gene match. The CDR3 has 15 residues. The germline V gene has CDR1 SGHAT and CDR2 FQDESV (reference sequence).

The rearrangement uses TRBV5-1 and TRBJ2-2; 10 bases line up with TRBD1. The V and J ends lost 9 bases and 5 bases, in that order; junction bases with no gene match: 7. CDR1 is SGHRS and CDR2 is YFSETQ in the germline V gene. CDR3 length: 14 amino acids. This CDR3 reads CATSGTGETGELFF. The CDR3 bases are TGCGCCACCTCCGGGACAGGGGAAACCGGGGAGCTGTTTTTT.

This chain uses TRBV7-2 with TRBJ2-5, with a weak D call TRBD2 (5 bases). Trimming took off 1 base at V and 2 bases at J, with 20 bases between the two ends. CDR1 SGHTA and CDR2 FQGNSA come from the germline V gene. CDR3 size: 18 residues. CDR3 residues: CASSLGVISGRPQETQYF. The CDR3 DNA reads as TGTGCCAGCAGCTTAGGTGTTATAAGCGGCCGGCCGCAAGAGACCCAGTACTTC.

The rearrangement uses TRBV28 and TRBJ1-1; possible D gene TRBD1, 6 bases. Germline V lookup: CDR1 MDHEN, CDR2 SYDVKM. This CDR3 has 14 residues. Trimming cost V 6 bases and J 6 bases, with 17 bases left between them. CDR3 sequence (DNA): TGTGCCAGCAGCACGATTACAGGGTACCCTGAAGCTTTCTTT. This sequence encodes CASSTITGYPEAFF.

The V gene is TRBV29-1, the J gene TRBJ2-7; TRBD1 aligns across 7 bases. CDR3 length: 15 residues. The V segment lost 1 base and the J segment 2 bases; nucleotides outside the gene matches: 8. Per the germline V gene, CDR1 is SQVTM and CDR2 is ANQGSEA. CDR3 residues: CSVEGHEGATYEQYF. For the CDR3, the DNA is TGCAGCGTTGAAGGGCATGAGGGGGCGACCTACGAGCAGTACTTC.

The J gene is TRBJ1-5, the V gene TRBV14; TRBD1 is a possible D gene (5 bases). The V gene lost 3 bases and the J gene lost 6 bases, with 9 bases spanning the gap. Germline V lookup: CDR1 SGHDN, CDR2 FVKESK. CDR3 length: 13 amino acids. The CDR3 nucleotides are TGTGCCAGCAGCCAGGGGCTAAGTCAGCCCCAGCATTTT. As protein: CASSQGLSQPQHF.

A few counts support this clone. The chain employs TRBV15 and TRBJ2-2, with 9 bases fitting TRBD2. Germline loops: CDR1 LNHNV, CDR2 YYDKDF (reference sequence). V dropped 6 bases and J dropped 5; count of bases not matched to a gene: 13. The CDR3 has 17 residues. The CDR3 loop is CATSPPLAGAGTGELFF. The CDR3 DNA sequence: TGTGCCACCAGTCCCCCCTTAGCGGGGGCCGGGACCGGGGAGCTGTTTTTT.

This clone was seen just once. The DNA for the CDR3 is TGTGCCAGCGACCCAGACAGGGGGCTTTTTGAGACCCAGTACTTC. Residues: CASDPDRGLFETQYF. The rearrangement joins TRBV2 to TRBJ2-5; 10 bases fit TRBD1. V was pared by 8 bases and J by 5 bases, with 11 bases of the junction left unmatched. CDR3 length: 15 amino acids. Germline V gives CDR1 SNHLY, CDR2 FYNNEI.

The chain employs TRBV6-1 and TRBJ1-2; D is uncertain. CDR1 and CDR2 (germline): MNHNS, SASEGT. V dropped 4 bases and J dropped 3 bases, with 18 bases sitting between them. The length of the CDR3 is 16 residues. CDR3: CASSAQLGTGYYGYTF. DNA for the CDR3: TGTGCCAGCAGTGCTCAATTGGGTACGGGTTACTATGGCTACACCTTC.

The chain has TRBV19 and TRBJ1-6; 9 positions agree with TRBD1. CDR3 length: 15 residues. The germline gives CDR1 LNHDA, CDR2 SQIVND (reference sequence). V lost 1 base to trimming and J lost 11 bases; unmatched junction nucleotides: 6. CDR3 in DNA: TGTGCCAGTAGTATAGGTTCGGACAGGGGTGCACCCCTCCACTTT. Its protein is CASSIGSDRGAPLHF.

The rearrangement uses TRBV5-1 and TRBJ2-1; D might be TRBD1 (6 bases). CDR1 and CDR2 from the germline V gene are SGHRS and YFSETQ. The CDR3 has 15 amino acids. Deletions cut 2 bases from V and 8 bases from J, with 17 bases between. This chain's CDR3 is CASSFTQGWDDEQFF. The CDR3 nucleotides are TGCGCCAGCAGCTTCACACAGGGTTGGGACGATGAGCAGTTCTTC.

V and J are TRBV7-9 and TRBJ1-5; 10 bases are shared with TRBD1. The CDR3 runs 16 residues. Germline-derived CDR1 and CDR2 are SEHNR and FQNEAQ (reference sequence). J lost 3 bases, V lost 2 bases, and 4 bases had no gene match. The CDR3 reads CASSLYGTGDNQPQHF. CDR3 sequence (DNA): TGTGCCAGCAGCTTATATGGGACAGGGGACAATCAGCCCCAGCATTTT.

The chain uses TRBV7-2 and TRBJ1-2; 7 bases agree with TRBD1. This CDR3 comprises 13 residues. Germline assignment: CDR1 SGHTA and CDR2 FQGNSA. V was clipped by 5 bases and J by 5 bases; unmatched bases: 5. CDR3 region: CASSDRVQYGYTF. The CDR3 DNA is TGTGCCAGCAGCGACAGGGTACAGTATGGCTACACCTTC.

J is TRBJ2-2 and V is TRBV11-2, with a possible D match to TRBD1 (6 bases). The length of the CDR3 is 16 residues. Germline lookup yields CDR1 SGHAT and CDR2 FQNNGV. V lost 5 bases, J lost 4 bases, and 17 bases lay in between. The chain's CDR3 is CASSPLDRTGTGELFF. CDR3 DNA: TGTGCCAGCAGCCCCTTAGACAGGACTGGCACCGGGGAGCTGTTTTTT.

The chain carries TRBV27 and TRBJ1-6; D is perhaps TRBD1 (5 bases). The CDR3 runs 13 residues. The germline gives CDR1 MNHEY, CDR2 SMNVEV (reference sequence). V was pared by 8 bases and J by 7 bases, with 12 bases between. The CDR3 DNA reads as TGTGCCAGCCGCGGGGGGAGAAATTCACCCCTCCACTTT. Translating it yields CASRGGRNSPLHF.

The genes are TRBV7-8 and TRBJ1-2, with TRBD1 identical over 9 bases. The CDR3 extends over 16 amino acids. Trimming cost V 4 bases and J 4 bases; bases outside gene matches: 10. Looked up from germline, CDR1 is SGHVS and CDR2 is FQNEAQ. CDR3 residues: CASSSLPGQGPYGYTF. The CDR3 DNA reads as TGTGCCAGCAGCTCATTACCGGGACAGGGCCCCTATGGCTACACCTTC.

This sequence joins TRBV2 and TRBJ2-7, with TRBD1 matching 9 bases. Germline CDR1 reads SNHLY; CDR2 reads FYNNEI. V shed 6 bases and J 3 bases; nucleotides not matched to a gene: 9. The CDR3 has 15 residues. The CDR3 region has the DNA TGTGCCAGCAGAAACGGGGACAGGGTTATCTACGAGCAGTACTTC. Translated, it gives CASRNGDRVIYEQYF. The variable domain in full, with the rest retrieved from reference TRBV2 and TRBJ2-7, is EPEVTQTPSHQVTQMGQEVILRCVPISNHLYFYWYRQILGQKVEFLVSFYNNEISEKSEIFDDQFSVERPDGSNFTLKIRSTKLEDSAMYFCASRNGDRVIYEQYFGPGTRLTVT.

The chain links TRBV4-2 to TRBJ2-5; 7 bases map to TRBD2. The V gene's germline CDR1 is LGHNA and CDR2 YNFKEQ. The CDR3 is 15 residues long. Unmatched junction bases numbered 6, after V lost 0 bases and J lost 5 bases. CDR3: CASSQETGGIETQYF. The CDR3 DNA is TGTGCCAGCAGCCAAGAGACGGGAGGTATTGAGACCCAGTACTTC.

This clone was counted a single time. The chain recombines TRBV6-5 with TRBJ2-7; possible D gene TRBD1, 6 bases. Trimming pared 10 bases from V and 6 bases from J, leaving 22 bases between. The CDR3 is made up of 14 amino acids. In germline, CDR1 is MNHEY, CDR2 SVGAGI. The CDR3 coding sequence is TGTGCCACCGCTCGAACCGGGACACAGATCGAGCAGTACTTC. Its translation: CATARTGTQIEQYF.

This clone was picked up one time. The chain employs TRBV5-5 and TRBJ1-2; D ambiguous. CDR1 is SGHKS, CDR2 YYEKEE, per germline (reference sequence). V was shortened by 4 bases and J by 1 base, with 20 bases between the two germline ends. The CDR3 has 17 residues. The CDR3 DNA follows: TGTGCCAGCAGCCTCCTCGAGGGCAGTTTAAATAACTATGGCTACACCTTC. Protein sequence: CASSLLEGSLNNYGYTF. Supplemented by reference TRBV5-5 and TRBJ1-2, the full variable domain reads DAGVTQSPTHLIKTRGQQVTLRCSPISGHKSVSWYQQVLGQGPQFIFQYYEKEERGRGNFPDRFSARQFPNYSSELNVNALLLGDSALYLCASSLLEGSLNNYGYTFGSGTRLTVV.

As to this clone: Within the sample, other DNA sequences also encode this same CDR3. This rearrangement joins TRBV30 to TRBJ1-2; D uncertain. Germline lookup yields CDR1 GTSNPN and CDR2 SVGIG (reference sequence). CDR3 length: 11 residues. V lost 2 bases to trimming and J lost 5 bases, with 6 bases between them. The CDR3 DNA is TGTGCCTGGAGTCTAAGATATGGCTACACCTTC. This encodes CAWSLRYGYTF.

The chain carries TRBV18 and TRBJ2-7; TRBD1 matches 10 bases. This CDR3 is built from 15 residues. With V trimmed by 4 bases and J by 2 bases, 5 bases remained unmatched. Germline-derived CDR1 and CDR2 are KGHSH and LQKENI. CDR3 DNA: TGTGCCAGCTCACAACCCGGGACAGGGGCCTACGAGCAGTACTTC. Translated, it gives CASSQPGTGAYEQYF.

The gene calls are TRBV7-9 and TRBJ1-1; D gene uncertain. The V end was cut by 3 bases, the J end by 1 base, with 6 bases between. Germline CDR1 SEHNR, CDR2 FQNEAQ (reference sequence). CDR3 length: 13 residues. The CDR3 reads CASSFSQNTEAFF. The DNA for the CDR3 is TGTGCCAGCAGCTTTTCACAGAACACTGAAGCTTTCTTT.

V is TRBV11-2 and J is TRBJ2-1; 16 nucleotides align to TRBD2. The trim removed 0 bases at V and 3 bases at J, leaving 5 bases unmatched. The CDR3 runs 19 residues. Germline-derived CDR1 and CDR2 are SGHAT and FQNNGV. CDR3 nucleotides: TGTGCCAGCAGCTTAGAGAGGGGGACTAGCGGGAGGGTCTACAATGAGCAGTTCTTC. This encodes CASSLERGTSGRVYNEQFF.

This clone was seen ten or more times. The chain employs TRBV7-9 and TRBJ2-2; D possibly corresponds to TRBD2 (6 bases). V was clipped by 5 bases and J by 4 bases, with 23 bases between them. Per the germline V gene, CDR1 is SEHNR and CDR2 is FQNEAQ (reference sequence). This CDR3 is 18 amino acids long. CDR3 region: CASSTRPLEGRSTGELFF. The CDR3 region has the DNA TGTGCCAGCAGCACAAGACCATTGGAGGGCCGGTCCACCGGGGAGCTGTTTTTT.

The chain employs TRBV29-1 and TRBJ1-2; D gene unclear. V dropped 2 bases and J dropped 5 bases, with 9 bases sitting between them. This CDR3 is built from 12 residues. Germline V gene sequence: CDR1 SQVTM, CDR2 ANQGSEA. Written as DNA, the CDR3 is TGCAGCGTTGAAAGTGGTAGATATGGCTACACCTTC. Its protein is CSVESGRYGYTF.